This TCR beta chain is from a study of cytomegalovirus exposure and HLA in healthy donors. The PCR was carried out with 60 Vbeta primers and 13 Jbeta primers. Repertoires were generated with immunoSEQ multiplex PCR, while TCRdb's copy carries only in-frame clones and drops some. The table has 40,000 to 45,000 clones, approximately 75% seen once. CDR1 is KGHSH, CDR2 LQKENI, per germline. This CDR3 is 17 amino acids long. V lost 3 bases and J lost 0; bases outside the gene matches: 7. Sequencing input: PBMCs. This TCR was recovered from a man under 40 in good health and CMV-seronegative. The V and J genes are TRBV18 and TRBJ1-4; 7 bases map to TRBD1. CDR3 nucleotides: TGTGCCAGCTCACCGCTGATCCAGGGGGCAACTAATGAAAAACTGTTTTTT. Protein sequence: CASSPLIQGATNEKLFF.